A selection of T cell receptor beta chains follows, all from one sample in a study of blood T cell repertoires in COVID-19. Here immunoSEQ multiplex PCR was the method, and the copy in TCRdb shows in-frame clones only, minus some. The sample lists 150,000 to 200,000 clones, 84% occurring once. Specimen: PBMCs or T cells enriched from blood (not recorded which). The receptors were gathered from a woman in her twenties or thirties who had been exposed to COVID-19. Each CDR3 is given with its conserved first and last residue. Fields, in order: J gene, V gene, D gene, clone size, CDR3 DNA, CDR3 protein. D genes are given only for firm matches. Part of the rows lack a size; the others show once, few, many or a class for expanded clones.

J gene: TRBJ2-2; V gene: TRBV7-9; D gene: TRBD1; clone size: NA; CDR3 DNA: TGTGCCAGCAGTAATCCGGGACAGTTTATCGGGGAGCTGTTTTTT; CDR3 protein: CASSNPGQFIGELFF
J gene: TRBJ2-3; V gene: TRBV19; D gene: TRBD2; clone size: NA; CDR3 DNA: TGTGCCAGTAGCCTCGGAACGACTAGCGGGGGGCGCGGGGATACGCAGTATTTT; CDR3 protein: CASSLGTTSGGRGDTQYF
J gene: TRBJ1-1; V gene: TRBV2; D gene: NA; clone size: NA; CDR3 DNA: TGTGCCAGCATTTTCGTATCCGGTCGAGCTTTCTTT; CDR3 protein: CASIFVSGRAFF
J gene: TRBJ1-1; V gene: TRBV5-1; D gene: TRBD1; clone size: NA; CDR3 DNA: TGCGCCAGCAGACAGGGGGCGTTGAACACTGAAGCTTTCTTT; CDR3 protein: CASRQGALNTEAFF
J gene: TRBJ2-7; V gene: TRBV29-1; D gene: NA; clone size: few; CDR3 DNA: TGCAGCGTACACTCACCAACAGGGTCCTACGAGCAGTACTTC; CDR3 protein: CSVHSPTGSYEQYF
J gene: TRBJ1-1; V gene: TRBV5-1; D gene: NA; clone size: few; CDR3 DNA: TGCGCCAGCAGCTTGCGACAGTTAAACACTGAAGCTTTCTTT; CDR3 protein: CASSLRQLNTEAFF
J gene: TRBJ1-2; V gene: TRBV9; D gene: TRBD1; clone size: NA; CDR3 DNA: TGTGCCAGCAGCGCCCAGGGAGGCAGGGGGTTATCGGGCTACACCTTC; CDR3 protein: CASSAQGGRGLSGYTF
J gene: TRBJ2-1; V gene: TRBV11-2; D gene: NA; clone size: NA; CDR3 DNA: TGTGCCAGCAGACGAGCGGCACTACTTTATGAGCAGTTCTTC; CDR3 protein: CASRRAALLYEQFF
J gene: TRBJ1-5; V gene: TRBV21-1; D gene: NA; clone size: NA; CDR3 DNA: TGTGCCAGCAGCAAAGAGTCCCGGGACAGGGGGCAGGGCAATCAGCCCCAGCATTTT; CDR3 protein: CASSKESRDRGQGNQPQHF
J gene: TRBJ1-2; V gene: TRBV13; D gene: TRBD1; clone size: NA; CDR3 DNA: TGTGCCAGCAGCTTAGGTCTCTGGGACAGGGCTGGCTACACCTTC; CDR3 protein: CASSLGLWDRAGYTF
J gene: TRBJ1-6; V gene: TRBV5-8; D gene: NA; clone size: NA; CDR3 DNA: TGTGCCAGCAGCTTGCGGGATAATTCACCCCTCCACTTT; CDR3 protein: CASSLRDNSPLHF
J gene: TRBJ2-1; V gene: TRBV7-8; D gene: TRBD1; clone size: NA; CDR3 DNA: TGTGCCAGCAGCCCCTATCCGGGACAGGGGTCCGATGAGCAGTTCTTC; CDR3 protein: CASSPYPGQGSDEQFF
J gene: TRBJ2-5; V gene: TRBV19; D gene: NA; clone size: NA; CDR3 DNA: TGTGCCAGTAGTATGGGTTATAGCGCAGAGACCCAGTACTTC; CDR3 protein: CASSMGYSAETQYF
J gene: TRBJ2-5; V gene: TRBV7-9; D gene: NA; clone size: NA; CDR3 DNA: TGTGCCAGCAGCCCAGATCCCGCAGAGACCCAGTACTTC; CDR3 protein: CASSPDPAETQYF
J gene: TRBJ2-7; V gene: TRBV6-5; D gene: TRBD1; clone size: NA; CDR3 DNA: TGTGCCAGCGGGAGACAGGGAACTTACGAGCAGTACTTC; CDR3 protein: CASGRQGTYEQYF
J gene: TRBJ2-1; V gene: TRBV5-1; D gene: TRBD2; clone size: NA; CDR3 DNA: TGCGCCAGCAGCTGGGGGACTAGCGGGTCCTACAATGAGCAGTTCTTC; CDR3 protein: CASSWGTSGSYNEQFF
J gene: TRBJ1-2; V gene: TRBV20-1; D gene: TRBD1; clone size: few; CDR3 DNA: TGCAGTGCGCTGACAGGGCTCGGCTACACCTTC; CDR3 protein: CSALTGLGYTF
J gene: TRBJ2-2; V gene: TRBV30; D gene: NA; clone size: few; CDR3 DNA: TGTGCCTGGAGTTCCAGGGAAGCCGGGGAGCTGTTTTTT; CDR3 protein: CAWSSREAGELFF
J gene: TRBJ1-4; V gene: TRBV4-1; D gene: NA; clone size: NA; CDR3 DNA: TGCGCCAGCAGCCAAACGCAGGGGCATGAAAAACTGTTTTTT; CDR3 protein: CASSQTQGHEKLFF
J gene: TRBJ2-7; V gene: TRBV4-1; D gene: NA; clone size: NA; CDR3 DNA: TGCGCCAGCAGCCAAGACTACTCGGGGGCCTACGAGCAGTACTTC; CDR3 protein: CASSQDYSGAYEQYF
J gene: TRBJ2-1; V gene: TRBV5-1; D gene: TRBD1; clone size: NA; CDR3 DNA: TGCGCCAGCAGCTTGGGACAGGGGGGAAATGAGCAGTTCTTC; CDR3 protein: CASSLGQGGNEQFF
J gene: TRBJ1-2; V gene: TRBV6-5; D gene: NA; clone size: NA; CDR3 DNA: TGTGCCAGCAGCAACGACCGAGTAGCCGGCTACACCTTC; CDR3 protein: CASSNDRVAGYTF
J gene: TRBJ2-2; V gene: TRBV6-4; D gene: NA; clone size: NA; CDR3 DNA: TGTGCCAGCAGTGGGCACACCGGGGAGCTGTTTTTT; CDR3 protein: CASSGHTGELFF
J gene: TRBJ1-2; V gene: TRBV5-1; D gene: NA; clone size: few; CDR3 DNA: TGCGCCAGCAGCCTATTCGTCGACAGCTATGGCTACACCTTC; CDR3 protein: CASSLFVDSYGYTF
J gene: TRBJ2-7; V gene: TRBV6-1; D gene: TRBD2; clone size: NA; CDR3 DNA: TGTGCCAGCAGTGAACCGGGCGGGGGGCTCCGAGCCGAGCAGTACTTC; CDR3 protein: CASSEPGGGLRAEQYF
J gene: TRBJ1-5; V gene: TRBV5-6; D gene: NA; clone size: NA; CDR3 DNA: TGTGCCAGCAGCTTGGCGATGGGGGGGGATCAGCCCCAGCATTTT; CDR3 protein: CASSLAMGGDQPQHF